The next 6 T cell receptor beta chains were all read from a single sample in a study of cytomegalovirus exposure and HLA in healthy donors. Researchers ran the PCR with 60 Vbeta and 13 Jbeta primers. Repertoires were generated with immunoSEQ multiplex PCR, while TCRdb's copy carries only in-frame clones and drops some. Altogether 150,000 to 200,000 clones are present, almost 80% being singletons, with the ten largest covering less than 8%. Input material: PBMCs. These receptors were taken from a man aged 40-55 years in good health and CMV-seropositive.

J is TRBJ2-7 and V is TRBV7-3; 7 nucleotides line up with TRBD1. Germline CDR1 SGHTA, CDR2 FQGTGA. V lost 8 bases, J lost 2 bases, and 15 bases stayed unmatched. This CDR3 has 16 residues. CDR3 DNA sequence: TGTGCCAGCGCCCCGACGGCCGCGACAGGGACCTACGAGCAGTACTTC. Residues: CASAPTAATGTYEQYF. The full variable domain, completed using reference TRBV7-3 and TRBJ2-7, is GAGVSQTPSNKVTEKGKYVELRCDPISGHTALYWYRQSLGQGPEFLIYFQGTGAADDSGLPNDRFFAVRPEGSVSTLKIQRTERGDSAVYLCASAPTAATGTYEQYFGPGTRLTVT.

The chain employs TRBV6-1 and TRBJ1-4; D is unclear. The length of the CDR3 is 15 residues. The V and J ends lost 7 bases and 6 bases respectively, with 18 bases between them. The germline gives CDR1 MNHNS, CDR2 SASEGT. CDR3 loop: CASKIFPLLDEKLFF. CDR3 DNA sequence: TGTGCCAGCAAAATCTTCCCCCTTTTAGATGAAAAACTGTTTTTT.

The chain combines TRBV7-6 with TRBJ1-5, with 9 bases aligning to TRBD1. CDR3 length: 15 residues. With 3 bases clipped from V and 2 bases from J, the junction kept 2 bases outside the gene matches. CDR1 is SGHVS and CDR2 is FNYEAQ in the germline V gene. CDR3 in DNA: TGTGCCAGCAGCTTGTGGGACAGGGGCAATCAGCCCCAGCATTTT. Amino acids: CASSLWDRGNQPQHF.

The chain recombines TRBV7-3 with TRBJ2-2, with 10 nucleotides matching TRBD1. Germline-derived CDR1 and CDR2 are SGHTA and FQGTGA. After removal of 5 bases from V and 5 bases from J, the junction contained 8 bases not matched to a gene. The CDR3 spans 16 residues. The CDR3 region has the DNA TGTGCCAGCAGCCCGGGGACAGGGGCTGTAACCGGGGAGCTGTTTTTT. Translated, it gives CASSPGTGAVTGELFF.

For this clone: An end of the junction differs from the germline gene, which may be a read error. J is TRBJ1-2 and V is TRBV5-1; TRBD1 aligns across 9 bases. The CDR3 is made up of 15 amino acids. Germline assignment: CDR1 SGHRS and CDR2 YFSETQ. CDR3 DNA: TGCGCCAGCAGCCCCAGGACAGGGGTTGACTATGGCTACGCCTTC. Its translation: CASSPRTGVDYGYAF.

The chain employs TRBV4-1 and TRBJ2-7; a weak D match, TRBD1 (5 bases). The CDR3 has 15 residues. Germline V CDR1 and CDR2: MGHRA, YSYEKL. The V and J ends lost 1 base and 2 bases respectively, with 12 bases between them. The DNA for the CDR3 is TGCGCCAGCAGCCAAGCACAGACAGTCCCCTACGAGCAGTACTTC. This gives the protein CASSQAQTVPYEQYF.